Below are 23 T cell receptor beta chains sequenced from a single sample in a study of shared clonotypes between healthy human individuals. The protocol was immunoSEQ multiplex PCR, while the TCRdb copy is restricted to in-frame clones and leaves out a portion. Of about 820,000 clones in the sample, 80% to 95% were seen once. Only CD45RO-negative cells positively selected for CCR7 counted as naive CD8 cells, so terminally differentiated effector memory CD45RA+ cells were excluded. Sequencing used naive CD8+ T cells sorted from blood. These receptors were obtained from a young man in good health.

The chain combines TRBV14 with TRBJ2-1, with D unclear. V was trimmed by 0 bases and J by 3 bases, leaving 15 bases between them. This CDR3 has 17 residues. Germline-derived CDR1 and CDR2 are SGHDN and FVKESK. CDR3 region: CASSQDPLDWVYNEQFF. Written as DNA, the CDR3 is TGTGCCAGCAGCCAAGATCCCCTAGATTGGGTCTACAATGAGCAGTTCTTC.

This clone was seen only once. The V gene is TRBV19, the J gene TRBJ2-2; D is unclear. V was shortened by 1 base and J by 4 bases, with 4 bases between the two germline ends. The CDR3 length is 13 residues. Germline V gives CDR1 LNHDA, CDR2 SQIVND (reference sequence). The CDR3 region is CASSIAITGELFF. CDR3 DNA: TGTGCCAGTAGTATAGCTATCACCGGGGAGCTGTTTTTT.

This chain joins TRBV28 and TRBJ2-7; 10 nucleotides align to TRBD1. The CDR3 is 14 residues long. Looked up from germline, CDR1 is MDHEN and CDR2 is SYDVKM. J gave up 3 bases and V 8 bases, and 7 bases lay outside the gene matches. CDR3 sequence: CASVDRGRFYEQYF. DNA of the CDR3: TGTGCCAGCGTAGACAGGGGGCGCTTCTACGAGCAGTACTTC.

This chain joins TRBV23-1 and TRBJ1-5; D ambiguous. TRBV23-1 is annotated as an ORF whose role is uncertain. The V end was cut by 0 bases, the J end by 5 bases, with 14 bases between. This CDR3 comprises 16 residues. CDR3: CASSQSWRYLDQPQHF. The CDR3 DNA follows: TGCGCCAGCAGTCAATCGTGGCGGTACCTTGATCAGCCCCAGCATTTT.

The rearrangement uses TRBV7-2 and TRBJ2-2; D may be TRBD1 (6 bases). Germline lookup yields CDR1 SGHTA and CDR2 FQGNSA. The V end lost 4 bases, the J end lost 5 bases, and 14 bases lay between the germline ends. This CDR3 spans 15 amino acids. CDR3 sequence: CASSYGGPLTGELFF. The CDR3 DNA reads TGTGCCAGCAGCTATGGGGGCCCACTTACCGGGGAGCTGTTTTTT.

V gene TRBV5-1 combines with J gene TRBJ1-1; D gene uncertain. CDR3 length: 16 amino acids. V lost 2 bases and J lost 6, with 20 bases in between. The germline gives CDR1 SGHRS, CDR2 YFSETQ. The CDR3 region is CASSFVPERTGAEAFF. For the CDR3, the DNA is TGCGCCAGCAGCTTCGTCCCCGAGAGAACGGGCGCTGAAGCTTTCTTT. Filled out from reference TRBV5-1 and TRBJ1-1, the complete variable domain reads KAGVTQTPRYLIKTRGQQVTLSCSPISGHRSVSWYQQTPGQGLQFLFEYFSETQRNKGNFPGRFSGRQFSNSRSEMNVSTLELGDSALYLCASSFVPERTGAEAFFGQGTRLTVV.

The V and J genes are TRBV19 and TRBJ1-1; D unresolved. The V end was cut by 11 bases, the J end by 5 bases, with 15 bases between. The CDR3 covers 12 residues. Germline V gene sequence: CDR1 LNHDA, CDR2 SQIVND (reference sequence). CDR3 DNA sequence: TGTGCCGTACGCCGTGGCGTTACTGAAGCTTTCTTT. It encodes CAVRRGVTEAFF.

This clone was observed once. The chain links TRBV7-9 to TRBJ2-5, with D perhaps matching TRBD1 (5 bases). From germline, CDR1 is SEHNR and CDR2 FQNEAQ (reference sequence). CDR3 size: 16 residues. V dropped 5 bases and J dropped 4 bases, with 20 bases sitting between them. The chain's CDR3 is CASSLKGPQGRETQYF. In nucleotides, the CDR3 is TGTGCCAGCAGCCTAAAGGGGCCCCAAGGCAGAGAGACCCAGTACTTC.

This chain connects TRBV7-9 to TRBJ2-2, with TRBD2 matching over 7 bases. Germline V gene sequence: CDR1 SEHNR, CDR2 FQNEAQ (reference sequence). This CDR3 region has 18 residues. Trimming took 6 bases from V and 2 from J; bases not matched to a gene: 15. CDR3 nucleotides: TGTGCCAGCAGACCCCCGGGCCCTAGCGGAGGAAACACCGGGGAGCTGTTTTTT. Its translation: CASRPPGPSGGNTGELFF. The entire variable domain, with the rest obtained from reference TRBV7-9 and TRBJ2-2, is as follows: DTGVSQNPRHKITKRGQNVTFRCDPISEHNRLYWYRQTLGQGPEFLTYFQNEAQLEKSRLLSDRFSAERPKGSFSTLEIQRTEQGDSAMYLCASRPPGPSGGNTGELFFGEGSRLTVL.

This chain uses TRBV4-3 with TRBJ2-1, with 10 bases lining up with TRBD1. Germline V lookup: CDR1 LGHNA, CDR2 YSLEER. With V trimmed by 4 bases and J by 3 bases, 6 bases remained unmatched. CDR3 size: 16 residues. This chain's CDR3 is CASSPVTGGNYNEQFF. CDR3 in DNA: TGCGCCAGCAGCCCCGTGACAGGGGGCAACTACAATGAGCAGTTCTTC.

In this sample, this clone turned up once. V is TRBV28 and J is TRBJ2-7, with TRBD1 matching 7 bases. The CDR3 spans 14 residues. Germline V gene lookup returns CDR1 MDHEN and CDR2 SYDVKM. V gave up 5 bases and J gave up 5 bases; unmatched junction bases: 9. The CDR3 is CASSQIYRGHEQYF. The CDR3 DNA reads TGTGCCAGCAGTCAAATATACAGGGGCCACGAGCAGTACTTC. The variable domain in full, with the rest retrieved from reference TRBV28 and TRBJ2-7, is DVKVTQSSRYLVKRTGEKVFLECVQDMDHENMFWYRQDPGLGLRLIYFSYDVKMKEKGDIPEGYSVSREKKERFSLILESASTNQTSMYLCASSQIYRGHEQYFGPGTRLTVT.

The DNA of the CDR3 is TGCAGCGTTTATGGGGATCCGCGTTACGAGCAGTACTTC. Translating it yields CSVYGDPRYEQYF. The chain couples TRBV29-1 to TRBJ2-7, with unresolved D. Trimming took off 5 bases at V and 4 bases at J, with 15 bases between the two ends. Germline values: CDR1 SQVTM, CDR2 ANQGSEA. The CDR3 is made up of 13 amino acids.

Only one count was recorded for this clone. The chain joins TRBV11-2 to TRBJ2-3; TRBD1 matches 7 bases. V shed 3 bases and J 1 base; nucleotides not matched to a gene: 7. CDR3 length equals 16 residues. Germline V lookup: CDR1 SGHAT, CDR2 FQNNGV. The CDR3 DNA follows: TGTGCCAGCAGCTTCAGGGGGAGAAGGGGCACAGATACGCAGTATTTT. Protein product: CASSFRGRRGTDTQYF.

This chain uses TRBV4-3 with TRBJ2-2; either TRBD1 or TRBD2 may fit D (5 bases each). The germline V gene has CDR1 LGHNA and CDR2 YSLEER. With 4 bases removed from V and 6 bases from J, the gap between germline ends came to 15 bases. The CDR3 is 15 amino acids. CDR3 amino acids: CASSPSSGAAGELFF. CDR3 coding DNA: TGCGCCAGCAGCCCATCGTCCGGGGCTGCCGGGGAGCTGTTTTTT.

The rearrangement links TRBV29-1 to TRBJ2-1; D unclear. Deletions cut 5 bases from V and 2 bases from J, with 10 bases between. The CDR3 covers 13 residues. Germline CDR1 SQVTM, CDR2 ANQGSEA. CDR3 coding DNA: TGCAGCGTTTTGGACGGAGCCTACAATGAGCAGTTCTTC. This gives the protein CSVLDGAYNEQFF.

This rearrangement joins TRBV10-2 to TRBJ2-5; D is uncertain. The CDR3 has 11 amino acids. Germline CDR1 and CDR2: WSHSY and SAAADI. The V and J ends lost 10 bases and 4 bases respectively, with 10 bases between them. Here the CDR3 DNA reads TGCGCCACCATAAAAGGAGAGACCCAGTACTTC. Protein sequence: CATIKGETQYF.

The table lists this clone with a count of one. V and J are TRBV7-9 and TRBJ2-3; D may be TRBD1 or TRBD2 (5 bases each). Per germline, CDR1 SEHNR and CDR2 FQNEAQ (reference sequence). This CDR3 has 15 residues. Trimming stripped 5 bases from V and 2 bases from J, with 14 bases between. The CDR3 is CASSGNRDHTDTQYF. The CDR3 nucleotides are TGTGCCAGCAGCGGAAACCGGGACCACACAGATACGCAGTATTTT.

This clone was observed a few times. Distinct nucleotide sequences in the sample also encode this CDR3. The V call is TRBV5-4, the J call TRBJ1-2; maybe TRBD1 (5 bases). CDR1 and CDR2 from the germline V gene are SGHNT and YYREEE (reference sequence). This CDR3 contains 13 residues. V gave up 1 base and J gave up 4 bases, with 8 bases separating them. In DNA, the CDR3 is TGTGCCAGCAGCTTGCAGGGAGGCTATGGCTACACCTTC. This encodes CASSLQGGYGYTF.

CDR3 nucleotide sequence: TGTGCCAGCAGTTTACCGGAGATCACTGAAGCTTTCTTT. This codes for CASSLPEITEAFF. The J gene is TRBJ1-1, the V gene TRBV28; unclear D gene. The V gene lost 2 bases and the J gene lost 4 bases, with 8 bases spanning the gap. CDR3 length: 13 amino acids. The germline V gene has CDR1 MDHEN and CDR2 SYDVKM.

This chain uses TRBV28 with TRBJ2-7; 8 bases align to TRBD2. The CDR3 covers 15 residues. CDR1 MDHEN and CDR2 SYDVKM come from the germline V gene. V was clipped by 6 bases and J by 7 bases; unmatched bases: 14. The CDR3 bases are TGTGCCAGCAGCATAACTAGCGGACCCCCGAGGGAGCAGTACTTC. It translates to CASSITSGPPREQYF.

This clone was seen once. The J gene is TRBJ2-1, the V gene TRBV28; TRBD1 is a possible D gene (6 bases). The V gene lost 3 bases and the J gene lost 2 bases, with 11 bases spanning the gap. The length of the CDR3 is 15 residues. CDR1 MDHEN and CDR2 SYDVKM come from the germline V gene. The CDR3 spells CASSFTGMTYNEQFF. The CDR3 nucleotides are TGTGCCAGCAGTTTTACAGGGATGACCTACAATGAGCAGTTCTTC.

With respect to this clone: Other DNA sequences in the same sample also yield this CDR3. This sequence joins TRBV6-5 and TRBJ2-5; weak D call: TRBD1 (5 bases). The CDR3 has 14 residues. Germline lookup yields CDR1 MNHEY and CDR2 SVGAGI. Trimming shortened V by 0 bases and J by 5 bases, and 10 bases separated the two germline ends. CDR3 DNA: TGTGCCAGCAGTTACTCCCAGGGTGCGGAGACCCAGTACTTC. Translated: CASSYSQGAETQYF.

This chain connects TRBV29-1 to TRBJ2-2, with D possibly TRBD1 on 6 matching bases. Germline CDR1 and CDR2: SQVTM and ANQGSEA. Trimming pared 5 bases from V and 5 bases from J, leaving 9 bases between. The length of the CDR3 is 12 residues. CDR3 loop: CSVIDRTGELFF. In DNA form, the CDR3 reads TGCAGCGTTATTGACAGGACCGGGGAGCTGTTTTTT.